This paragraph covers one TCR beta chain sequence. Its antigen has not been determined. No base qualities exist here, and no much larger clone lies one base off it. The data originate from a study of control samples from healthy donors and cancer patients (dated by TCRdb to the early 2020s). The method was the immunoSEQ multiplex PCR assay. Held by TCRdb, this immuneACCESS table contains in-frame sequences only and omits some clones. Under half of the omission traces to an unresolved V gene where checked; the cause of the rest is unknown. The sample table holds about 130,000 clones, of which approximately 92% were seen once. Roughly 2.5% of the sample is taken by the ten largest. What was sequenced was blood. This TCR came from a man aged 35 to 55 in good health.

The DNA sequence is as follows: TGTGCCAGCAGCCCGGCGGCGCTGGGGGGCCGGACAGATACGCAGTATTTT. This translates into CASSPAALGGRTDTQYF. Recombination connected TRBV5-4 to TRBJ2-3; the D match is possibly TRBD1 or TRBD2, with 6 bases aligned in each. From its cysteine to its phenylalanine, the CDR3 spans 17 amino acids. Only the CDR3 portion is preserved as DNA: 51 bases, with reading frame beginning at the first base. For CDR1 and CDR2, the germline V gene (reference sequence) lists SGHNT and YYREEE. Trimming costs V 4 bases and J 3 bases, and their ends lie 21 bases apart.